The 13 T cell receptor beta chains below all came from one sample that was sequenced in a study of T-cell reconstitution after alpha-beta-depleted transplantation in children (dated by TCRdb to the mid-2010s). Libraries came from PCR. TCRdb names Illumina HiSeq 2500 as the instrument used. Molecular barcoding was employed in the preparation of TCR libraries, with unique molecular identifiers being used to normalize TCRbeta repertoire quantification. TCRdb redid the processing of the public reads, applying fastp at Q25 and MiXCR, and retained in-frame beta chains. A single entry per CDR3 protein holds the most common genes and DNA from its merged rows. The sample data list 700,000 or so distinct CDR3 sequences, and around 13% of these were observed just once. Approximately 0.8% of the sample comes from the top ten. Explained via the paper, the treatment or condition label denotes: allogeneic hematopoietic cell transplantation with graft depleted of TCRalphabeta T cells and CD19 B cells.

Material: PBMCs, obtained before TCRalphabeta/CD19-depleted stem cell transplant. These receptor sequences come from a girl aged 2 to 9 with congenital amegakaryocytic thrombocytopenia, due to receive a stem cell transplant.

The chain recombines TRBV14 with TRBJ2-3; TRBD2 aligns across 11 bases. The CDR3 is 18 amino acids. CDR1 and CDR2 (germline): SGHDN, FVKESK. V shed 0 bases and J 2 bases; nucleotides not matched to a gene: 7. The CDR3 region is CASSQDWATSGNTDTQYF. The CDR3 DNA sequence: TGTGCCAGCAGCCAAGATTGGGCGACTAGCGGGAACACAGATACGCAGTATTTT.

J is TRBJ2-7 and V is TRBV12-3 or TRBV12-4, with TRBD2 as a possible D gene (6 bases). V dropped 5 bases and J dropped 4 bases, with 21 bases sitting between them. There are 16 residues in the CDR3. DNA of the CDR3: TGTGCCAGCAGTCCGTCTTTGGAGGGAATTAATTACGAGCAGTACTTC. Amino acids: CASSPSLEGINYEQYF.

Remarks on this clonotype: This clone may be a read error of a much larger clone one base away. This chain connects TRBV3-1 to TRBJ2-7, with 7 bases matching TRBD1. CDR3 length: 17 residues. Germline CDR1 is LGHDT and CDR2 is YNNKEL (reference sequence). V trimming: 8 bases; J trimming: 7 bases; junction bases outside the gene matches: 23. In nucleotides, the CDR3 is TGTGCCAGCTCTATCCTAGGGTTGACAGGGACCGGCGGGGAGCAGTACTTC. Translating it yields CASSILGLTGTGGEQYF.

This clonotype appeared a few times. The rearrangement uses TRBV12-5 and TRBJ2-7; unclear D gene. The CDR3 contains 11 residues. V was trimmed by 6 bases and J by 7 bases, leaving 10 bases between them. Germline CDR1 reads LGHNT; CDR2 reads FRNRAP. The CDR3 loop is CASGWVGEQYF. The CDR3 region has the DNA TGTGCTAGTGGGTGGGTCGGAGAGCAGTACTTC.

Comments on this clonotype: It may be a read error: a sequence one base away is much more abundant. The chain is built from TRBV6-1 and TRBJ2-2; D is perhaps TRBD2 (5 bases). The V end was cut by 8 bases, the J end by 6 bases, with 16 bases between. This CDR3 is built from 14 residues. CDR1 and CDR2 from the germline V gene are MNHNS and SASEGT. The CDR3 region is CASGERITAGELFF. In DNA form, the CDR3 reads TGTGCCAGCGGGGAGCGGATTACGGCCGGGGAGCTGTTTTTT.

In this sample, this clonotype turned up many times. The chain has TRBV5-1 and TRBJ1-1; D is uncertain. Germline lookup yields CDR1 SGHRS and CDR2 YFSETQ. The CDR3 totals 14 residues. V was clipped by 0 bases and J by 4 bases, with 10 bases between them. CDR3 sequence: CASSLVQEGTEAFF. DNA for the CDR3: TGCGCCAGCAGCTTGGTCCAGGAGGGCACTGAAGCTTTCTTT. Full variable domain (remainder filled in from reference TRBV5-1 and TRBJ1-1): KAGVTQTPRYLIKTRGQQVTLSCSPISGHRSVSWYQQTPGQGLQFLFEYFSETQRNKGNFPGRFSGRQFSNSRSEMNVSTLELGDSALYLCASSLVQEGTEAFFGQGTRLTVV.

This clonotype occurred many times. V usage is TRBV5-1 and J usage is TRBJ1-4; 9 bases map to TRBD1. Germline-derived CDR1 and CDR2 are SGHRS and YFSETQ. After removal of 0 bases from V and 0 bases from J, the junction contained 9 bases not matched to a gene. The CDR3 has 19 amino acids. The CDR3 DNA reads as TGCGCCAGCAGCTTGGGGCCGGGACAGGGATATGCAACTAATGAAAAACTGTTTTTT. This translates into CASSLGPGQGYATNEKLFF.

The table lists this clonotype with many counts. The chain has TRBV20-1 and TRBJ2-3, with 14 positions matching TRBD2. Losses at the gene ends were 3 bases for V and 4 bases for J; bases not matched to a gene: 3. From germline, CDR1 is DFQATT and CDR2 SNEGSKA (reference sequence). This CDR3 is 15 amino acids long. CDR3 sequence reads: CSASATSGRADTQYF. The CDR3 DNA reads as TGCAGTGCTAGTGCGACTAGCGGGAGGGCAGATACGCAGTATTTT.

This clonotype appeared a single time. The CDR3 spells CASSSGSGRFDNGYTF. The CDR3 bases are TGTGCCAGCAGCTCAGGGTCAGGGCGTTTCGACAATGGCTACACCTTC. This chain uses TRBV7-9 with TRBJ1-2, with D perhaps matching TRBD1 (5 bases). Trimming cost V 4 bases and J 6 bases, with 21 bases left between them. The CDR3 is 16 amino acids. Germline assignment: CDR1 SEHNR and CDR2 FQNEAQ (reference sequence).

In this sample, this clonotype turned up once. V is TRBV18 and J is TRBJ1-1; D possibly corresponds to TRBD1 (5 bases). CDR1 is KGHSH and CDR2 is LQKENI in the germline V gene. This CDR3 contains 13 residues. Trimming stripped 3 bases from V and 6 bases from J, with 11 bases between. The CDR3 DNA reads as TGTGCCAGCTCACCGGGGGTTCGGGCTGAAGCTTTCTTT. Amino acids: CASSPGVRAEAFF.

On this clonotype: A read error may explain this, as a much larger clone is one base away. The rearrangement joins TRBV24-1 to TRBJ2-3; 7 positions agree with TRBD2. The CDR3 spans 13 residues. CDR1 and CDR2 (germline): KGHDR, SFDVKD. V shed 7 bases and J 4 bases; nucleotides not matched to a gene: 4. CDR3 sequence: CATRGEGSDTQYF. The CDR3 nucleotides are TGTGCCACCAGGGGGGAGGGCTCAGATACGCAGTATTTT.

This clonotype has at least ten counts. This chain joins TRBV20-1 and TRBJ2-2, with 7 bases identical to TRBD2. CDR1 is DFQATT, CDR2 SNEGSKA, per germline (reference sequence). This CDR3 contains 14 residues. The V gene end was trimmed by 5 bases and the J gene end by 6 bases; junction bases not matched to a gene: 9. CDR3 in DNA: TGCAGTGCTCTCCTTGCGGGAGTCTCCGGGGAGCTGTTTTTT. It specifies CSALLAGVSGELFF.

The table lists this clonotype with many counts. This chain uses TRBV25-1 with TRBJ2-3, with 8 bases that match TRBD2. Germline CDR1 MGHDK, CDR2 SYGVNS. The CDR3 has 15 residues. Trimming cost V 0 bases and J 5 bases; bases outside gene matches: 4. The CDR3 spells CASSEYKAGGDTQYF. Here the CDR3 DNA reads TGTGCCAGCAGTGAATATAAGGCGGGAGGAGATACGCAGTATTTT.